This T cell receptor beta chain was sequenced for a study of T cell responses to AZD1222 COVID-19 vaccine. V gave up 4 bases and J gave up 1 base, with 17 bases separating them. This CDR3 has 17 residues. CDR1 MDHEN and CDR2 SYDVKM come from the germline V gene. The table lists this clone with a count of one. Sequencing used immunoSEQ multiplex PCR; TCRdb keeps in-frame clones, though not all of them. The table shows over 100,000 clones, with roughly 87% occurring only once. Sequences were derived from peripheral blood, sampled 28 days after the second AZD1222 dose. The source of this sequence is an adult who received the AZD1222 COVID-19 vaccine. The chain recombines TRBV28 with TRBJ2-1; possibly TRBD2 for D (6 bases). For the CDR3, the DNA is TGTGCCAGCAGTTCCCTCTATTGGGGAGGTTCCTACAATGAGCAGTTCTTC. It specifies CASSSLYWGGSYNEQFF.